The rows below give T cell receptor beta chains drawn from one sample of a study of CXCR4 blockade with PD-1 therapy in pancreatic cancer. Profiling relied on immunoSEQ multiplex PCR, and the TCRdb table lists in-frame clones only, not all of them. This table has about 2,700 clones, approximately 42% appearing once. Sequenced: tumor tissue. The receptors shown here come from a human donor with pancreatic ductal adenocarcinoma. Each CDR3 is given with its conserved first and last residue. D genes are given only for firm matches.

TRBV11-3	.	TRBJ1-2	CASSLRTVGGGYTF
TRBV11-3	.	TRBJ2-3	CASSLTKGDGTDTQYF
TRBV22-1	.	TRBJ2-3	CASKFRVLAGARTDTQYF
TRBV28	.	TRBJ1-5	CASRAGGPRGQPQHF
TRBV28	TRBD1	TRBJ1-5	CASRQGGPNQPQHF
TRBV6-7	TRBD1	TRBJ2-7	CASSTRDRGTYEQYF
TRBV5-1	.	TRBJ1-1	CASSLPGMNTEAFF
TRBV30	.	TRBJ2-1	CAWSARGNEQFF
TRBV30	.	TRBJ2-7	CAWSTGSEQYF
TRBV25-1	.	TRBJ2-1	CASSEGKGREQFF
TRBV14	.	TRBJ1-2	CASSQLGTENYGYTF
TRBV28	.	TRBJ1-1	CASSPSGTTVGTEAFF
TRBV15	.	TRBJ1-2	CATSRDARFYYGYTF
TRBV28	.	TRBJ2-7	CASLLGGQYEQYF
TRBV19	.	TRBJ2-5	CASSPGTSPGETQYF
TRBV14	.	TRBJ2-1	CASSQMVAVSEQFF
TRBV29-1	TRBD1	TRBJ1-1	CSVEVGAGGWTEAFF
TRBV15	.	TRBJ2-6	CATSRVSLNGANVLTF
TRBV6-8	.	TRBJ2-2	CASSDSDTGELFF
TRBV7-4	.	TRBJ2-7	CASSLEATPNGREQYF
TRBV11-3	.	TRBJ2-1	CASSLGDQGSSYNEQFF
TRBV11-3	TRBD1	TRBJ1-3	CASKWDSSGNTIYF
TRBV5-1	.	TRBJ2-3	CASRSSGERADTQYF
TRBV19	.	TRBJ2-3	CASSIGNRQRDTQYF
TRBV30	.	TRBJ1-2	CAWSVGSFITGYTF
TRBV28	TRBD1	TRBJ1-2	CASSPGQGRYGYTF
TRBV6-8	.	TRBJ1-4	CASSAQPAANEKLFF
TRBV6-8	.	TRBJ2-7	CASSLGLREQYF
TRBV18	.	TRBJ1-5	CASSPQGMGQPQHF
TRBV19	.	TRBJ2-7	CASSGRGAAYEQYF
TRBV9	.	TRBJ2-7	CASRGTSYEQYF
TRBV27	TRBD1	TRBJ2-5	CASSFQQGQETQYF
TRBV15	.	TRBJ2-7	CATSRVPDLSYEQYF
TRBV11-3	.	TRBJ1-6	CASSPPGQLNSPLHF
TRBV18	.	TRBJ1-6	CASSPGHHSPLHF
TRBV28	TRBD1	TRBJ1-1	CASSQTEGLGTGESAEAFF
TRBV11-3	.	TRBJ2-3	CASSLVVGRMSTDTQYF
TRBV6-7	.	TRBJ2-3	CASSYGRDTQYF
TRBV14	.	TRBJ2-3	CASSQNGLKSTDTQYF
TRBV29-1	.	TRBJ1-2	CSVEGTLYGYTF
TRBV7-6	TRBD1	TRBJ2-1	CASRTGQFAYNEQFF
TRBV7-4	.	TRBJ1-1	CASSLTGWTEAFF
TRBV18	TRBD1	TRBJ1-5	CASSPTGDGNQPQHF
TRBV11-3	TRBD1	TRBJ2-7	CASSQGGQGRPGYEQYF
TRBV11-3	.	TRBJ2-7	CASSLTQGGYEQYF
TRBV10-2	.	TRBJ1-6	CASSKSSGQGGSPLHF
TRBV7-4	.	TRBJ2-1	CASRTDANRVNEQFF